The clone carrying this T cell receptor beta chain is termed medium-sized (0.01 to 0.1%). Antigen specificity is unknown. Germline CDR1 and CDR2: SGHAT and FQNNGV. The V end was cut by 0 bases, the J end by 9 bases, with 9 bases between. CDR3 length equals 13 residues. This sample is part of a study of cytomegalovirus exposure and HLA in healthy donors. Whole-study results and caveats: HLA alleles showed associations with around 15,000 TCR beta sequences in a later analysis, at a 0.05 false discovery rate. A later analysis linked a missense DCLRE1C variant to TCR beta V- and J-gene trimming.

The PCR made use of 60 Vbeta and 13 Jbeta primers. Profiled with immunoSEQ multiplex PCR; TCRdb holds only in-frame clones, not every one. The table records approximately 51,000 clones, approximately 65% of them present only once. The clonotype comes from a man between 25 and 39 years old in good health and CMV-seronegative. Source material: PBMCs. This sequence joins TRBV11-2 and TRBJ2-1; no clear D gene. DNA of the CDR3: TGTGCCAGCAGCTTAGATTTGGGCAGTGAGCAGTTCTTC. This codes for CASSLDLGSEQFF. Full variable domain (rest looked up from reference TRBV11-2 and TRBJ2-1): EAGVAQSPRYKIIEKRQSVAFWCNPISGHATLYWYQQILGQGPKLLIQFQNNGVVDDSQLPKDRFSAERLKGVDSTLKIQPAKLEDSAVYLCASSLDLGSEQFFGPGTRLTVL.